This T cell receptor (beta chain) originates from a study of blood T cell repertoires in COVID-19. Study overall: Sites in the United States, Italy and Spain provided acute and convalescent COVID-19 samples. In each case, the material was cDNA or gDNA derived from T cells, B-cell-depleted T cells, or PBMCs.

The CDR3 is made up of 14 amino acids. The V segment lost 5 bases and the J segment 4 bases; nucleotides outside the gene matches: 5. CDR1 and CDR2 from the germline V gene are LNHDA and SQIVND (reference sequence). This clone turned up a few times. Per the authors' pipeline: Estimation of nucleated cell counts relied on the amplification of reference gene primers. The protocol was immunoSEQ multiplex PCR, while the TCRdb copy is restricted to in-frame clones and leaves out a portion. V and J calls and clone size follow that table, whereas D and trimming were derived from the DNA. This sample carries 250,000 to 350,000 clones, around four fifths of them seen once, and the ten largest clones take about 1.2%.

The origin of this receptor is a woman aged 50 to 60 with acute or convalescent COVID-19. The J gene is TRBJ1-2, the V gene TRBV19, with 9 bases identical to TRBD1. The sequenced material came from peripheral blood. The CDR3 is CASSVPGQGYGYTF. Here the CDR3 DNA reads TGTGCCAGTAGTGTACCGGGACAGGGCTATGGCTACACCTTC.